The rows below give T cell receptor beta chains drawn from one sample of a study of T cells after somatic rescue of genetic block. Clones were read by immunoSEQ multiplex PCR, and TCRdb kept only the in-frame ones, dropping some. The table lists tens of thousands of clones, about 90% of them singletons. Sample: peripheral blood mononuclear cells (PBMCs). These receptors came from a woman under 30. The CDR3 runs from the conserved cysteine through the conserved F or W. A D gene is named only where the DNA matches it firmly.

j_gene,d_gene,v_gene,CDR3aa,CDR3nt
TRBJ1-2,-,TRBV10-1,CASSEGTLERGYTF,TGCGCCAGCAGTGAGGGGACACTTGAGAGAGGCTACACCTTC
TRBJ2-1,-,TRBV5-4,CASSPGHLVGYEQFF,TGTGCCAGCAGCCCGGGACACCTAGTCGGGTATGAGCAGTTCTTC
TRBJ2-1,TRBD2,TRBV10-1,CASSDSLLGRGGSVSEQFF,TGCGCCAGCAGTGATTCCCTCCTCGGGCGGGGGGGTTCGGTGAGCGAGCAGTTCTTC
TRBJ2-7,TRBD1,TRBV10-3,CAIMPDRGPYEQYF,TGTGCCATCATGCCGGACAGGGGGCCCTACGAGCAGTACTTC
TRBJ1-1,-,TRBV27,CASSLSVGMNTEAFF,TGTGCCAGCAGTTTATCCGTAGGGATGAACACTGAAGCTTTCTTT
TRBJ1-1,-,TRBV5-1,CASSSRQRRDTEAFF,TGCGCCAGCAGCTCACGGCAAAGAAGGGACACTGAAGCTTTCTTT
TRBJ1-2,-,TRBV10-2,CATARQGTGYTF,TGCGCCACCGCTCGGCAGGGAACTGGCTACACCTTC
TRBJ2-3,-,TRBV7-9,CASSSITDTQYF,TGTGCCAGCAGCTCTATAACAGATACGCAGTATTTT
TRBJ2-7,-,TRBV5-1,CASSPDRLYYEQYF,TGCGCCAGCAGCCCCGACAGACTATACTACGAGCAGTACTTC
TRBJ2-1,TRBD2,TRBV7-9,CASSPRTSGRSEQFF,TGTGCCAGCAGCCCGAGGACTAGCGGGAGGTCTGAGCAGTTCTTC